This T cell receptor beta chain derives from a study of Ad26.COV2.S vaccination and SARS-CoV-2 variants. Study background: Ad26.COV2.S was injected intramuscularly once or twice, 56 days apart. General study points: The TCR breadth and depth analyses may have produced an underestimate of total T cell responses.

Treatment described: some 19 received Ad26.COV2.S at low or high dose, single or two shots; several received placebo; per-sample allocation not given. After the first vaccine or placebo injection, samples were drawn on day 63. Sequencing was performed with immunoSEQ multiplex PCR; in TCRdb, only in-frame clones are kept and a portion is missing. The sample lists fewer than 500,000 clones; roughly 90% were seen once. Of note for this clone: Its specificity is not known.

The CDR3 covers 19 residues. Unmatched junction bases numbered 16, after V lost 5 bases and J lost 3 bases. Germline CDR1 reads MNHEY; CDR2 reads SMNVEV (reference sequence). The source material was peripheral blood, sampled in a trial of Ad26.COV2.S vaccine versus placebo. The chain couples TRBV27 to TRBJ2-1, with TRBD2 matching 10 bases. The TCR comes from a person between 18 and 65 years old who received the Ad26.COV2.S COVID-19 vaccine or a placebo. The CDR3 sequence is CASSREVVAGGSIYNEQFF. In DNA form, the CDR3 reads TGTGCCAGCAGTCGGGAGGTGGTAGCGGGAGGTTCTATCTACAATGAGCAGTTCTTC.